These T cell receptor beta chains were read from a single sample in a study of PD-L1 blockade in urothelial cancer. Measured with immunoSEQ multiplex PCR; TCRdb has only the in-frame clones, and not every one. The data show 75,000 to 95,000 clones, around 90% seen once. The specimen comprised PBMCs, sampled around atezolizumab (anti-PD-L1) treatment. These receptors came from a woman aged 80 or over with urothelial cancer. CDR3s include the opening cysteine and the closing phenylalanine or tryptophan. A D gene is named only where the DNA matches it firmly. For some rows the clone size is stated as once, few or many, or as a class when expanded; others skip it.

TRBJ1-2	NA	TRBV6-1	NA	TGTGCCAGCAGTGAAAGTGACAGATATGGCTACACCTTC	CASSESDRYGYTF
TRBJ2-2	TRBD2	TRBV10-2	NA	TGCGCCAGCAGTGTCACTAGCGGGACCGGGGAGCTGTTTTTT	CASSVTSGTGELFF
TRBJ1-1	NA	TRBV18	NA	TGTGCCAGCTCCCTCTACCAGGGAAACACTGAAGCTTTCTTT	CASSLYQGNTEAFF
TRBJ2-2	TRBD1	TRBV7-3	once	TGTGCCAGCAGCTTATTTTGGGACAGGGGGCGCGGAGGTGGGGAGCTGTTTTTT	CASSLFWDRGRGGGELFF
TRBJ1-5	NA	TRBV10-2	NA	TGCGCCAGCACATCAGGGAATCAGCCCCAGCATTTT	CASTSGNQPQHF
TRBJ1-5	NA	TRBV7-3	NA	TGTGCCAGACAGGGTCTATATCATCATCAGCCCCAGCATTTT	CARQGLYHHQPQHF
TRBJ2-5	NA	TRBV9	NA	TGTGCCAGCAGCGCGAATTCCGACAAGGAGACCCAGTACTTC	CASSANSDKETQYF
TRBJ1-2	NA	TRBV5-4	NA	TGTGCCAGCATGCGCGCCGGACAGAACTATGGCTACACCTTC	CASMRAGQNYGYTF
TRBJ2-3	TRBD1	TRBV7-9	NA	TGTGCCAGCAGCTTAGGGACAGGGATCCCAGATACGCAGTATTTT	CASSLGTGIPDTQYF
TRBJ1-1	NA	TRBV7-9	NA	TGTGCCAGCAGCTTACAGACTGAAGCTTTCTTT	CASSLQTEAFF
TRBJ2-3	TRBD2	TRBV5-4	NA	TGTGCCAGCAGCCCGACTAGCGGGAGACCAGATACGCAGTATTTT	CASSPTSGRPDTQYF
TRBJ2-5	TRBD2	TRBV5-4	NA	TGTGCCAGCAGCGCACCGCTAGCGGCGGGAGAGACCCAGTACTTC	CASSAPLAAGETQYF
TRBJ1-1	TRBD1	TRBV7-2	NA	TGTGCCAGCAGCTTAGAAGGACAGGCCACTGAAGCTTTCTTT	CASSLEGQATEAFF
TRBJ1-2	TRBD1	TRBV27	NA	TGTGCCAGCAGTCCTACAGGGGGCGCTGTCTATGGCTACACCTTC	CASSPTGGAVYGYTF
TRBJ1-5	NA	TRBV19	NA	TGTGCCAGTAGCCCTAGTGATGGATATAGCAATCAGCCCCAGCATTTT	CASSPSDGYSNQPQHF
TRBJ1-1	TRBD1	TRBV15	NA	TGTGCCACCAGCAGTTTGGGACAGGGAAGGATCACTGAAGCTTTCTTT	CATSSLGQGRITEAFF
TRBJ1-5	TRBD1	TRBV27	NA	TGTGCCAGCAGACCCGGGACAGGGGGCGATCAGCCCCAGCATTTT	CASRPGTGGDQPQHF
TRBJ2-2	NA	TRBV2	once	TGTGCCAGCGCCCCAGACACCGGGGAGCTGTTTTTT	CASAPDTGELFF
TRBJ1-1	TRBD1	TRBV2	NA	TGTGCCAGCATGGGGGACAGTCTCGTGAACACTGAAGCTTTCTTT	CASMGDSLVNTEAFF
TRBJ2-1	TRBD2	TRBV5-4	NA	TGTGCCAGCAGCTTGGGGACTAGCGGGAGTTTTGTGAATGAGCAGTTCTTC	CASSLGTSGSFVNEQFF
TRBJ2-7	TRBD2	TRBV7-2	NA	TGTGCCAGCAGCCCAGAGGGGACTAGCGGGAGGGTTGGCGAGCAGTACTTC	CASSPEGTSGRVGEQYF
TRBJ1-2	NA	TRBV5-4	NA	TGTGCCAGCAGCTTCCCGGGACAAGTCTATGGCTACACCTTC	CASSFPGQVYGYTF
TRBJ2-1	TRBD2	TRBV4-1	NA	TGCGCCAGCAGCCAAGTTACTAGCGGGCGAATTTTTTCCTCCTACAATGAGCAGTTCTTC	CASSQVTSGRIFSSYNEQFF
TRBJ2-7	NA	TRBV30	NA	TGTGCCTGGAGTGTTACTAGGAGGAGGAACGAGCAGTACTTC	CAWSVTRRRNEQYF
TRBJ1-4	NA	TRBV28	NA	TGTGCCAGCAGTTTACCGAGGGGGGGGCCGGGGGAAAAACTGTTTTTT	CASSLPRGGPGEKLFF
TRBJ1-2	NA	TRBV29-1	once	TGCAGCGTTGAGGGGAGCGCTCACCTTCCTAACTATGGCTACACCTTC	CSVEGSAHLPNYGYTF
TRBJ1-4	NA	TRBV4-1	once	TGCGCCAGCAGCCAAGGAGAGGGCCTCCCTGGGGAAAAACTGTTTTTT	CASSQGEGLPGEKLFF
TRBJ1-5	NA	TRBV6-6	NA	TGTGCCAGCAGTTACAGGGGAATACAGCCCCAGCATTTT	CASSYRGIQPQHF
TRBJ2-7	NA	TRBV5-1	NA	TGCGCCAGCAGCTCGAATCCAGGGGAGAACTACGAGCAGTACTTC	CASSSNPGENYEQYF
TRBJ2-3	TRBD2	TRBV5-4	NA	TGTGCCAGCAGCTTGGGGGGACTAGCGGGGGGGAGCGGTACGCAGTATTTT	CASSLGGLAGGSGTQYF
TRBJ2-5	NA	TRBV14	NA	TGTGCCAGCAGCCAAGTTCCGTTGGAGACCCAGTACTTC	CASSQVPLETQYF
TRBJ2-7	TRBD1	TRBV5-1	NA	TGCGCCAGCAGCGCCGGGACAGGGAACCACGAGCAGTACTTC	CASSAGTGNHEQYF
TRBJ1-2	NA	TRBV7-2	NA	TGTGCCAGCAGCTTAGGCCAGGGGCGAGGCTACACCTTC	CASSLGQGRGYTF
TRBJ1-3	NA	TRBV5-4	once	TGTGCCAGCAGCCCCCGGGGGAGCTCTGGAAACACCATATATTTT	CASSPRGSSGNTIYF
TRBJ1-2	TRBD1	TRBV19	NA	TGTGCCAGTAGTATAGTAACGGGACAGGATGGCTACACCTTC	CASSIVTGQDGYTF
TRBJ2-2	TRBD1	TRBV10-3	NA	TGTGCCAGCAGACAGGGGAGGAACGGGGAGCTGTTTTTT	CASRQGRNGELFF
TRBJ1-5	NA	TRBV6-6	NA	TGTGCCAGCAGTCCCGGACAGCGCAATCAGCCCCAGCATTTT	CASSPGQRNQPQHF
TRBJ2-1	TRBD2	TRBV19	NA	TGTGCCAGTAGTATAGGGACTAGCGGGAGTAGAAGCAATGAGCAGTTCTTC	CASSIGTSGSRSNEQFF
TRBJ1-5	NA	TRBV2	NA	TGTGCCAGCAGTGAGGGCGGGGTGGGCAATCAGCCCCAGCATTTT	CASSEGGVGNQPQHF
TRBJ1-1	TRBD1	TRBV4-2	NA	TGTGCCAGCAGCCCCCCGGCGGGGGGAATGGACAGGGGGAGAGCTGAAGCTTTCTTT	CASSPPAGGMDRGRAEAFF
TRBJ1-1	TRBD1	TRBV27	NA	TGTGCCAGCAGTCTTTACAGGGGTCGCGCTGAAGCTTTCTTT	CASSLYRGRAEAFF
TRBJ2-2	TRBD1	TRBV6-5	NA	TGTGCCAGCAGCCGGGACAGGGTTTCCGGGGAGCTGTTTTTT	CASSRDRVSGELFF
TRBJ1-4	TRBD1	TRBV25-1	NA	TGTGCCAGCAGTGAGAGGGGGCCTACTAATGAAAAACTGTTTTTT	CASSERGPTNEKLFF
TRBJ2-1	TRBD2	TRBV28	NA	TGTGCCAGCAGTTTATCCCCAGCTAGCGGCGCCTACAATGAGCAGTTCTTC	CASSLSPASGAYNEQFF
TRBJ1-5	TRBD1	TRBV4-2	NA	TGTGCCAGCAGCCAAACCGGGACAGAAAATCAGCCCCAGCATTTT	CASSQTGTENQPQHF
TRBJ1-2	TRBD1	TRBV19	NA	TGTGCCAGCGGGGGACAGGGTAAATTTGGCTACACCTTC	CASGGQGKFGYTF